A single sample gave rise to the 21 T cell receptor beta chains below, sequenced in a study of Ad26.COV2.S vaccination and SARS-CoV-2 variants. Using immunoSEQ multiplex PCR, the repertoire was profiled, and TCRdb retains in-frame clones only, with some absent. The sample consists of hundreds of thousands of clones, roughly 90% of them appearing once. The treatment denotes: around 19 received Ad26.COV2.S at low or high dose, single or two shots; several received placebo; per-sample allocation not given. Sampling happened 63 days after the first vaccine or placebo injection. The sequenced sample was peripheral blood, obtained in a trial of Ad26.COV2.S vaccine versus placebo. Source of these receptors: a person aged 18-65 years who received the Ad26.COV2.S COVID-19 vaccine or a placebo.

V gene TRBV5-5 combines with J gene TRBJ2-7; maybe TRBD1 (5 bases). CDR1 and CDR2 from the germline V gene are SGHKS and YYEKEE (reference sequence). Trimming took off 1 base at V and 3 bases at J, with 14 bases between the two ends. The CDR3 consists of 15 residues. The CDR3: CASSLSDRILYEQYF. As DNA, the CDR3 is TGTGCCAGCAGCTTGTCAGACAGAATCCTCTACGAGCAGTACTTC.

This chain joins TRBV28 and TRBJ1-1; no clear D. V was pared by 3 bases and J by 10 bases, with 12 bases between. Germline CDR1 and CDR2: MDHEN and SYDVKM. The CDR3 runs 12 residues. CDR3 sequence reads: CASSFSAGGAFF. The CDR3 DNA follows: TGTGCCAGCAGTTTCTCGGCAGGTGGAGCTTTCTTT.

The chain is built from TRBV11-2 and TRBJ2-2; D not resolved. Per germline, CDR1 SGHAT and CDR2 FQNNGV. The CDR3 extends over 13 amino acids. Trimming removed 9 bases at V and 2 bases at J, with 10 bases between. In DNA form, the CDR3 reads TGTGCCAGTTCCCGAATAAACACCGGGGAGCTGTTTTTT. Protein: CASSRINTGELFF.

In its sample, this clone was seen a few times. Other DNA sequences within the sample encode an identical CDR3. This chain joins TRBV6-2 or TRBV6-3 and TRBJ1-1; unclear D gene. CDR3 length equals 11 residues. V was trimmed by 2 bases and J by 6 bases, leaving 4 bases between them. Germline CDR1 MNHEY, CDR2 SVGEGT. CDR3 sequence (DNA): TGTGCCAGCAGTTACAGAGCTGAAGCTTTCTTT. It is translated as CASSYRAEAFF.

V and J are TRBV10-3 and TRBJ2-3; 7 bases are shared with TRBD2. The germline gives CDR1 ENHRY, CDR2 SYGVKD. The CDR3 covers 12 residues. The junction had 7 bases not matched to a gene; V was cut back by 11 bases and J by 5 bases. In DNA form, the CDR3 reads TGTGCCGCCGCTAGCGGTGGAGATACGCAGTATTTT. Translating gives CAAASGGDTQYF.

This chain connects TRBV2 to TRBJ2-7; perhaps TRBD2 as D (6 bases). The V and J ends lost 8 bases and 4 bases respectively, with 12 bases between them. CDR3 size: 12 residues. Per the germline V gene, CDR1 is SNHLY and CDR2 is FYNNEI. CDR3 sequence: CASGRLEYEQYF. As DNA, the CDR3 is TGTGCCAGCGGACGACTAGAATACGAGCAGTACTTC.

The chain carries TRBV7-2 and TRBJ1-1; maybe TRBD1 (5 bases). Germline CDR1 is SGHTA and CDR2 is FQGNSA. V lost 5 bases and J lost 7, with 14 bases in between. This CDR3 spans 13 amino acids. CDR3 loop: CASSKQGEIEAFF. CDR3 DNA sequence: TGTGCCAGCAGCAAGCAGGGAGAAATTGAAGCTTTCTTT.

This clone was observed a single time. The rearrangement links TRBV5-4 to TRBJ2-2; 12 bases align to TRBD2. Germline V gives CDR1 SGHNT, CDR2 YYREEE (reference sequence). V was pared by 4 bases and J by 6 bases, with 13 bases of the junction left unmatched. CDR3 length: 18 amino acids. The CDR3 loop reads CASSTTRGLAGQPGELFF. DNA for the CDR3: TGTGCCAGCAGCACCACCCGCGGACTAGCGGGACAACCCGGGGAGCTGTTTTTT.

This chain links TRBV7-2 with TRBJ2-1, with a possible D match to TRBD1 (6 bases). This CDR3 spans 15 amino acids. Germline lookup yields CDR1 SGHTA and CDR2 FQGNSA. Deletions cut 5 bases from V and 3 bases from J, with 14 bases between. The CDR3 sequence is CASSPGELNYNEQFF. The CDR3 region has the DNA TGTGCCAGCAGCCCAGGGGAGTTGAACTACAATGAGCAGTTCTTC.

In its sample, this clone was seen once. As DNA, the CDR3 is TGTGCCAGCACTAGGGGGTTAGGAAACACCATATATTTT. Translated: CASTRGLGNTIYF. The rearrangement joins TRBV27 to TRBJ1-3; possibly TRBD1 for D (6 bases). The germline V and J ends were trimmed by 7 bases and 4 bases, with 11 bases remaining between them. Germline V lookup: CDR1 MNHEY, CDR2 SMNVEV (reference sequence). This CDR3 is built from 13 residues.

The chain carries TRBV7-2 and TRBJ1-5; the D gene is possibly TRBD1 (6 bases). CDR1 is SGHTA, CDR2 FQGNSA, per germline. The CDR3 loop spans 16 amino acids. Trimming removed 5 bases from V and 6 bases from J, with 20 bases in between. This CDR3 reads CASSLDGQGSGQPQHF. CDR3 nucleotide sequence: TGTGCCAGCAGCCTTGACGGGCAGGGGAGCGGTCAGCCCCAGCATTTT.

V is TRBV25-1 and J is TRBJ1-1; no reliable D call. The germline V gene has CDR1 MGHDK and CDR2 SYGVNS. This CDR3 has 12 residues. Trimming stripped 6 bases from V and 8 bases from J, with 13 bases between. This chain's CDR3 is CASRESWGEAFF. The CDR3 DNA sequence: TGTGCCAGCAGGGAAAGCTGGGGAGAAGCTTTCTTT.

This clone was found a few times. The chain links TRBV28 to TRBJ1-2; 8 bases are shared with TRBD1. From germline, CDR1 is MDHEN and CDR2 SYDVKM. CDR3 length equals 14 residues. V lost 6 bases and J lost 4; bases outside the gene matches: 7. DNA of the CDR3: TGTGCCAGCAGAGCAGGGGGCATTGGCTATGGCTACACCTTC. Amino acids: CASRAGGIGYGYTF.

V gene TRBV7-2 combines with J gene TRBJ2-7, with 7 bases aligning to TRBD2. The CDR3 is 14 residues long. V shed 4 bases, J shed 0 bases, and the junction held 3 bases outside the gene matches. Germline CDR1 and CDR2: SGHTA and FQGNSA. DNA of the CDR3: TGTGCCAGCAGCTGGGGGAGGGCCTCCTACGAGCAGTACTTC. Its protein is CASSWGRASYEQYF.

This clone was counted once. The rearrangement joins TRBV3-1 (or the pseudogene TRBV3-2) to TRBJ2-3; no clear D gene. The CDR3 spans 15 residues. Germline V gives CDR1 LGHDT, CDR2 YNNKEL (reference sequence). Trimming took off 1 base at V and 0 bases at J, with 8 bases between the two ends. The CDR3 DNA reads TGTGCCAGCAGCCAAGGGACCGCGAGCACAGATACGCAGTATTTT. It yields the protein CASSQGTASTDTQYF.

This chain uses TRBV4-3 with TRBJ1-1; TRBD1 agrees at 7 bases. The V segment lost 4 bases and the J segment 3 bases; nucleotides outside the gene matches: 8. This CDR3 is built from 15 residues. CDR1 is LGHNA and CDR2 is YSLEER in the germline V gene. CDR3 nucleotide sequence: TGCGCCAGCAGCCCCGACAGGGTTAGAGACACTGAAGCTTTCTTT. Translated, it gives CASSPDRVRDTEAFF.

The J gene is TRBJ2-7, the V gene TRBV28; 7 positions match TRBD1. CDR1 and CDR2 (germline): MDHEN, SYDVKM. This CDR3 has 15 amino acids. V shed 2 bases and J 3 bases; nucleotides not matched to a gene: 7. CDR3 coding DNA: TGTGCCAGCAGTTTAGCCGACAGGGTGGGCTACGAGCAGTACTTC. It yields the protein CASSLADRVGYEQYF.

The rearrangement links TRBV6-2 or TRBV6-3 to TRBJ2-7; the match to TRBD2 covers 8 bases. The germline CDR1 and CDR2 sequences are MNHEY and SVGEGT. With 0 bases clipped from V and 6 bases from J, the junction kept 4 bases outside the gene matches. This CDR3 has 14 residues. The CDR3 coding sequence is TGTGCCAGCAGTTACTCCGGACTAGCTCTCGAGCAGTACTTC. It codes for CASSYSGLALEQYF.

The chain uses TRBV10-3 and TRBJ2-7, with D possibly TRBD1 on 5 matching bases. Trimming removed 6 bases from V and 3 bases from J, with 6 bases in between. The CDR3 length is 11 residues. Germline V gives CDR1 ENHRY, CDR2 SYGVKD. CDR3 nucleotide sequence: TGTGCCATCAGAGGGGTCTACGAGCAGTACTTC. As protein: CAIRGVYEQYF.

The chain recombines TRBV6-1 with TRBJ2-5; tentative D call: TRBD2 (5 bases). The CDR3 extends over 15 amino acids. Trimming took 1 base from V and 0 from J, leaving 9 bases between them. From germline, CDR1 is MNHNS and CDR2 SASEGT. CDR3 in DNA: TGTGCCAGCAGTGAAGAAAGCGGCAACCAAGAGACCCAGTACTTC. Protein: CASSEESGNQETQYF.

The rearrangement joins TRBV5-4 to TRBJ1-2; 7 bases agree with TRBD1. This CDR3 region has 14 residues. Losses at the gene ends were 0 bases for V and 2 bases for J; bases not matched to a gene: 1. Germline values: CDR1 SGHNT, CDR2 YYREEE (reference sequence). In DNA, the CDR3 is TGTGCCAGCAGCTTGGCAGGGGGGAACTATGGCTACACCTTC. Translated, it gives CASSLAGGNYGYTF.